Below, 19 T cell receptor beta chains from the same sample are listed, as sequenced in a study of long-term antiretroviral therapy in people with HIV (dated by TCRdb to 2022 to 2024). The immunoSEQ hsTCRB v3.0 assay was used at survey level resolution to sequence the TRB variable region. TCRdb mirrors the immuneACCESS table, restricted to in-frame sequences. Some clones are absent from its copies; in checked studies, under half trace to an unresolved V gene, and the reason for the others is unknown. The sample records about 7,100 clones, around 85% of which are singletons. Less than 25% of the sample belongs to the ten largest clones. Sequencing was performed on unsorted PBMCs, taken 1.1 years after starting antiretroviral therapy. The receptors derive from a man aged 40-49 years with HIV.

The genes are TRBV20-1 and TRBJ2-5, with D uncertain. Germline CDR1 DFQATT, CDR2 SNEGSKA (reference sequence). The CDR3 has 10 amino acids. V dropped 1 base and J dropped 5 bases, with 2 bases sitting between them. The CDR3 sequence: CSARAETQYF. The CDR3 DNA follows: TGCAGTGCTAGAGCCGAGACCCAGTACTTC.

The V call is TRBV14, the J call TRBJ2-3; TRBD2 matches 7 bases. The germline V gene has CDR1 SGHDN and CDR2 FVKESK. The CDR3 runs 16 residues. V trimming: 0 bases; J trimming: 2 bases; junction bases outside the gene matches: 5. DNA of the CDR3: TGTGCCAGCAGCCAAGATGAGGGAGGGCCCACAGATACGCAGTATTTT. Its protein product is CASSQDEGGPTDTQYF.

In its sample, this clone ranks as medium-sized. V gene TRBV27 combines with J gene TRBJ1-1; 7 nucleotides line up with TRBD1. V dropped 8 bases and J dropped 2; count of bases not matched to a gene: 5. Looked up from germline, CDR1 is MNHEY and CDR2 is SMNVEV (reference sequence). The CDR3 has 13 amino acids. Written as DNA, the CDR3 is TGTGCCAGCTCGATAGGGGGCAACACTGAAGCTTTCTTT. Amino acids: CASSIGGNTEAFF.

The chain carries TRBV15 and TRBJ1-3; no reliable D call. V was trimmed by 0 bases and J by 0 bases, leaving 12 bases between them. The CDR3 consists of 17 residues. The germline CDR1 and CDR2 sequences are LNHNV and YYDKDF (reference sequence). CDR3 DNA: TGTGCCACCAGCAGAGATTGGGTGAGCCTCTCTGGAAACACCATATATTTT. Protein: CATSRDWVSLSGNTIYF.

The J gene is TRBJ1-1, the V gene TRBV2; D is perhaps TRBD1 (5 bases). Per the germline V gene, CDR1 is SNHLY and CDR2 is FYNNEI. V was cut by 4 bases and J by 6 bases, with 12 bases left in between. This CDR3 has 13 amino acids. CDR3 sequence reads: CASSGWGSPEAFF. The DNA for the CDR3 is TGTGCCAGCAGTGGATGGGGGTCTCCTGAAGCTTTCTTT.

V and J are TRBV12-2 and TRBJ2-7; TRBD2, the table's D call, lacks a check against the DNA. TRBV12-2 is shown as a pseudogene. The CDR3 is made up of 12 amino acids. The CDR3 DNA is TGTGCAAGTCGCTTTCGGGGGGCGGGGGAGTACTTC. As protein: CASRFRGAGEYF.

The rearrangement joins TRBV9 to TRBJ1-1; 8 nucleotides match TRBD1. Germline V gives CDR1 SGDLS, CDR2 YYNGEE. This CDR3 is 12 amino acids long. Trimming at V came to 4 bases and at J to 8 bases, leaving 4 bases not matched to a gene. This CDR3 reads CASSSWTGEAFF. CDR3 in DNA: TGTGCCAGCAGCTCCTGGACAGGGGAAGCTTTCTTT. Together with reference TRBV9 and TRBJ1-1, the CDR3 gives the full variable domain: DSGVTQTPKHLITATGQRVTLRCSPRSGDLSVYWYQQSLDQGLQFLIQYYNGEERAKGNILERFSAQQFPDLHSELNLSSLELGDSALYFCASSSWTGEAFFGQGTRLTVV.

The rearrangement uses TRBV5-4 and TRBJ2-2; D possibly corresponds to TRBD2 (5 bases). Germline CDR1 is SGHNT and CDR2 is YYREEE (reference sequence). With 3 bases removed from V and 8 bases from J, the gap between germline ends came to 17 bases. CDR3 length: 15 amino acids. CDR3 DNA: TGTGCCAGCAGCTCTGCCGGACTGATACCGGGGGAGCTGTTTTTT. Translating gives CASSSAGLIPGELFF.

V is TRBV6-1 and J is TRBJ1-1; D is perhaps TRBD1 (5 bases). Germline assignment: CDR1 MNHNS and CDR2 SASEGT. The CDR3 length is 12 residues. Trimming pared 11 bases from V and 0 bases from J, leaving 10 bases between. The CDR3 region has the DNA TGTGCCGCGAGGGGCATGAACACTGAAGCTTTCTTT. This codes for CAARGMNTEAFF.

This sequence joins TRBV5-1 and TRBJ2-7; D perhaps matches TRBD1 (5 bases). Trimming took 1 base from V and 3 from J, leaving 14 bases between them. The CDR3 consists of 15 residues. Germline lookup yields CDR1 SGHRS and CDR2 YFSETQ. The CDR3 nucleotides are TGCGCCAGCAGCTTGAATGGGGCTGTTGGCTACGAGCAGTACTTC. It is translated as CASSLNGAVGYEQYF.

V and J are TRBV7-9 and TRBJ1-2; the D gene is possibly TRBD1 (6 bases). The length of the CDR3 is 14 residues. The germline V gene encodes CDR1 SEHNR and CDR2 FQNEAQ (reference sequence). V was clipped by 8 bases and J by 8 bases, with 21 bases between them. This CDR3 reads CASSPGEGFFGYTF. In DNA form, the CDR3 reads TGTGCCAGCTCACCAGGGGAGGGGTTTTTCGGCTACACCTTC.

The chain recombines TRBV5-1 with TRBJ1-2, with 7 positions matching TRBD1. The CDR3 is made up of 13 amino acids. With 2 bases clipped from V and 6 bases from J, the junction kept 4 bases outside the gene matches. In germline, CDR1 is SGHRS, CDR2 YFSETQ. The CDR3 region has the DNA TGCGCCAGCAGCTTTGAGGGGGCGAATGGCTACACCTTC. Translation: CASSFEGANGYTF.

This sequence joins TRBV7-8 and TRBJ1-1, with D unresolved. CDR3 size: 15 residues. Looked up from germline, CDR1 is SGHVS and CDR2 is FQNEAQ. V was clipped by 1 base and J by 3 bases, with 12 bases between them. CDR3 DNA sequence: TGTGCCAGCAGCTTAGAAGGAGGGAGCGACACTGAAGCTTTCTTT. Translating it yields CASSLEGGSDTEAFF.

The chain is built from TRBV29-1 and TRBJ2-7; the match to TRBD2 covers 11 bases. CDR1 SQVTM and CDR2 ANQGSEA come from the germline V gene. The J segment lost 3 bases and the V segment lost 7 bases, leaving 5 bases of the junction unmatched. This CDR3 contains 13 residues. CDR3 bases: TGCAGCGCTGGGACTAGCGGAGACTACGAGCAGTACTTC. Translation: CSAGTSGDYEQYF.

As DNA, the CDR3 is TGTGCCAGCAGTAACCCCGGGACTAGCAGATACAATGAGCAGTTCTTC. The encoded protein is CASSNPGTSRYNEQFF. V is TRBV5-4 and J is TRBJ2-1; the match to TRBD2 covers 9 bases. This CDR3 is built from 16 residues. The V and J ends lost 5 bases and 4 bases, in that order; junction bases with no gene match: 10. Germline loops: CDR1 SGHNT, CDR2 YYREEE (reference sequence).

Only one count was recorded for this clone. The chain recombines TRBV7-9 with TRBJ2-1, with 10 bases lining up with TRBD1. The germline CDR1 and CDR2 sequences are SEHNR and FQNEAQ (reference sequence). V gave up 5 bases and J gave up 9 bases; unmatched junction bases: 10. The CDR3 length is 15 residues. The chain's CDR3 is CASSHRDRGASEQFF. The DNA for the CDR3 is TGTGCCAGCAGCCACCGGGACAGGGGAGCAAGTGAGCAGTTCTTC.

Written as DNA, the CDR3 is TGTGCCAGCAGTGTCACAGATACGCAGTATTTT. This gives the protein CASSVTDTQYF. The chain is built from TRBV5-6 and TRBJ2-3; D is ambiguous. V was pared by 5 bases and J by 2 bases, with 3 bases between. The CDR3 contains 11 residues. Germline CDR1 SGHDT, CDR2 YYEEEE.

The CDR3 DNA is TGCGCCAGCGGGACAGGGCGCGACAATGAGCAGTTCTTC. It codes for CASGTGRDNEQFF. The chain joins TRBV10-1 to TRBJ2-1, with 9 bases fitting TRBD1. The CDR3 sequence is 13 residues long. The germline gives CDR1 WNHNN, CDR2 SYGVQD (reference sequence). V lost 8 bases and J lost 5; bases outside the gene matches: 4.

CDR3 in DNA: TGCGCCAGCAGCGACGGCTACGAGCAGTACTTC. Translated, it gives CASSDGYEQYF. The chain has TRBV10-1 and TRBJ2-7; unclear D gene. Trimming shortened V by 6 bases and J by 3 bases, and 6 bases separated the two germline ends. The CDR3 loop spans 11 amino acids. Germline V gene lookup returns CDR1 WNHNN and CDR2 SYGVQD (reference sequence).